A single sample is the source of the 17 T cell receptor beta chains below, sequenced in a study of T cell clonotyping in hematopoietic cell transplantation. Data came from immunoSEQ multiplex PCR; TCRdb stores just in-frame clones and leaves some out. The data show about 16,000 clones, over 55% seen once. The sequenced material came from peripheral blood mononuclear cells. The receptors stem from a woman aged 55 to 70 in good health. Some clones in this sample may be carry-over from other donors' samples.

The chain couples TRBV4-2 to TRBJ2-7, with D possibly TRBD1 on 6 matching bases. V lost 3 bases to trimming and J lost 2 bases, with 11 bases between them. The germline V gene has CDR1 LGHNA and CDR2 YNFKEQ. The length of the CDR3 is 14 residues. CDR3 sequence reads: CASSQQQGAYEQYF. The DNA of the CDR3 is TGTGCCAGCAGCCAGCAACAGGGAGCCTACGAGCAGTACTTC.

The rearrangement uses TRBV4-3 and TRBJ1-1; D not certain. The length of the CDR3 is 15 residues. CDR1 is LGHNA, CDR2 YSLEER, per germline. Trimming removed 1 base from V and 0 bases from J, with 9 bases in between. The CDR3 DNA sequence: TGCGCCAGCAGCCAAGGGGCACCCATGAACACTGAAGCTTTCTTT. This codes for CASSQGAPMNTEAFF.

This clone was seen more than once but under ten times. The chain links TRBV27 to TRBJ1-2; tentative D call: TRBD1 (5 bases). V lost 3 bases to trimming and J lost 0 bases, with 14 bases between them. The CDR3 length is 16 residues. Germline V gene data show CDR1 as MNHEY and CDR2 as SMNVEV (reference sequence). The CDR3 protein is CASSFPGQPANYGYTF. In nucleotides, the CDR3 is TGTGCCAGCAGTTTCCCGGGGCAGCCAGCTAACTATGGCTACACCTTC.

The chain joins TRBV29-1 to TRBJ1-2; tentative D call: TRBD1 (6 bases). CDR3 length equals 13 residues. Germline V gene sequence: CDR1 SQVTM, CDR2 ANQGSEA. Trimming cost V 2 bases and J 2 bases, with 9 bases left between them. CDR3 loop: CSVEWDNNYGYTF. The CDR3 DNA sequence: TGCAGCGTTGAATGGGACAACAACTATGGCTACACCTTC. The variable domain in full, completed from reference TRBV29-1 and TRBJ1-2, reads SAVISQKPSRDICQRGTSLTIQCQVDSQVTMMFWYRQQPGQSLTLIATANQGSEATYESGFVIDKFPISRPNLTFSTLTVSNMSPEDSSIYLCSVEWDNNYGYTFGSGTRLTVV.

The chain recombines TRBV9 with TRBJ1-2, with D perhaps matching TRBD1 (5 bases). The CDR3 totals 14 residues. Trimming left V 4 bases short and J 8 bases short, with 18 bases between. Germline assignment: CDR1 SGDLS and CDR2 YYNGEE. CDR3 region: CASSSRDARSGYTF. The CDR3 nucleotides read TGTGCCAGCAGCTCAAGGGACGCTCGTAGCGGCTACACCTTC.

The V gene is TRBV4-3, the J gene TRBJ2-7; 8 nucleotides line up with TRBD1. Germline CDR1 is LGHNA and CDR2 is YSLEER. The CDR3 extends over 14 amino acids. With 2 bases clipped from V and 5 bases from J, the junction kept 5 bases outside the gene matches. The DNA for the CDR3 is TGCGCCAGCAGCCAATATCACAGGGGGGACGAGCAGTACTTC. Translation: CASSQYHRGDEQYF.

The chain links TRBV27 to TRBJ2-1; 9 bases agree with TRBD2. The CDR3 is 16 amino acids. CDR1 is MNHEY, CDR2 SMNVEV, per germline (reference sequence). The V and J ends lost 5 bases and 0 bases, in that order; junction bases with no gene match: 5. The CDR3 loop reads CASSLRAGGSYNEQFF. The CDR3 nucleotides read TGTGCCAGCAGTCTAAGAGCGGGAGGCTCCTACAATGAGCAGTTCTTC.

The V gene is TRBV4-1, the J gene TRBJ1-4; 9 bases agree with TRBD1. This CDR3 spans 16 amino acids. CDR1 MGHRA and CDR2 YSYEKL come from the germline V gene. The V and J ends lost 4 bases and 1 base, in that order; junction bases with no gene match: 4. CDR3 DNA: TGCGCCAGCAGCCCGACGGGACAGGGAACTAATGAAAAACTGTTTTTT. This gives the protein CASSPTGQGTNEKLFF.

This chain uses TRBV27 with TRBJ2-3; D uncertain. This CDR3 comprises 14 residues. Trimming stripped 9 bases from V and 0 bases from J, with 13 bases between. Germline lookup yields CDR1 MNHEY and CDR2 SMNVEV (reference sequence). CDR3 DNA sequence: TGTGCCAGTTGGGCCATCCCTAGCACAGATACGCAGTATTTT. It is translated as CASWAIPSTDTQYF.

The chain employs TRBV15 and TRBJ2-5, with 14 bases fitting TRBD2. With 1 base clipped from V and 5 bases from J, the junction kept 3 bases outside the gene matches. This CDR3 has 16 residues. From germline, CDR1 is LNHNV and CDR2 YYDKDF (reference sequence). The CDR3 loop reads CATSRGRTSGGETQYF. In DNA form, the CDR3 reads TGTGCCACCAGCAGAGGGCGGACTAGCGGGGGGGAGACCCAGTACTTC.

This clone was detected a few times. This chain uses TRBV9 with TRBJ1-2, with TRBD1 identical over 8 bases. V trimming: 4 bases; J trimming: 4 bases; junction bases outside the gene matches: 9. The CDR3 is made up of 15 amino acids. Per the germline V gene, CDR1 is SGDLS and CDR2 is YYNGEE. CDR3 in amino acids: CASSLGSGQGYGYTF. The CDR3 DNA sequence: TGTGCCAGCAGCTTAGGAAGCGGACAGGGCTATGGCTACACCTTC.

The chain links TRBV21-1 to TRBJ1-3; the table's D call TRBD1 went unverified against the DNA. TRBV21-1 is listed as a pseudogene. The CDR3 is 16 residues long. The CDR3 DNA is TGTGCCAGCAGCAAAGGGACAGGACACTCTGGAAACACCATATATTTT. Translated, it gives CASSKGTGHSGNTIYF.

The chain joins TRBV7-2 to TRBJ1-5; unclear D gene. V was shortened by 1 base and J by 2 bases, with 9 bases between the two germline ends. The CDR3 is 15 amino acids. In germline, CDR1 is SGHTA, CDR2 FQGNSA. Written as DNA, the CDR3 is TGTGCCAGCAGCTTAGAGCATTTTGGCAATCAGCCCCAGCATTTT. Its protein product is CASSLEHFGNQPQHF.

This clone was counted a single time. The chain combines TRBV5-4 with TRBJ2-5; D call uncertain. V lost 0 bases to trimming and J lost 2 bases, with 11 bases between them. Germline V gene lookup returns CDR1 SGHNT and CDR2 YYREEE (reference sequence). The CDR3 length is 15 residues. The chain's CDR3 is CASSLDIYEQETQYF. In DNA, the CDR3 is TGTGCCAGCAGCTTGGATATTTACGAACAAGAGACCCAGTACTTC. Full variable domain (remainder filled in from reference TRBV5-4 and TRBJ2-5): ETGVTQSPTHLIKTRGQQVTLRCSSQSGHNTVSWYQQALGQGPQFIFQYYREEENGRGNFPPRFSGLQFPNYSSELNVNALELDDSALYLCASSLDIYEQETQYFGPGTRLLVL.

This sequence joins TRBV18 and TRBJ1-2, with 8 bases matching TRBD1. This CDR3 spans 16 amino acids. CDR1 and CDR2 from the germline V gene are KGHSH and LQKENI. J gave up 7 bases and V 5 bases, and 15 bases lay outside the gene matches. In nucleotides, the CDR3 is TGTGCCAGCTCAACTTTCCAGGGGGCGAAAGACTCTGGCTACACCTTC. This sequence encodes CASSTFQGAKDSGYTF.

V and J are TRBV27 and TRBJ2-3; 9 bases agree with TRBD2. CDR1 and CDR2 (germline): MNHEY, SMNVEV (reference sequence). The length of the CDR3 is 15 residues. J lost 6 bases, V lost 2 bases, and 6 bases had no gene match. CDR3 protein: CASSLAGGPWDTQYF. CDR3 sequence (DNA): TGTGCCAGCAGTTTAGCGGGAGGGCCTTGGGATACGCAGTATTTT.

The chain couples TRBV7-9 to TRBJ2-5, with no clear D. TRBJ2-7 explains the end of the DNA better; the J call may be wrong. The CDR3 covers 14 residues. Looked up from germline, CDR1 is SEHNR and CDR2 is FQNEAQ (reference sequence). The CDR3: CASSLASAAYEQYF. CDR3 nucleotides: TGTGCCAGCAGCTTAGCGTCGGCGGCCTACGAGCAGTACTTC.